This TCR beta chain was sequenced for a study of T cells in Graves' hyperthyroidism and ophthalmopathy. Study-wide points: A model built on 13 V-J features separated ophthalmopathy from stable hyperthyroidism.

Each diagnosis drew on symptoms, thyroxine, TRAb, thyroid ultrasound and orbital computed tomography findings. When hyperthyroidism was first diagnosed, the blood sample was taken, preceding any ophthalmopathy symptoms. With respect to this clonotype: Its antigen is currently unknown.

Amplified regions were TCR beta CDR3 sequences from RNA transcripts. The primer set for the first-round RT-PCR of the TCR CDR3 was HTBI. One entry per CDR3 protein results from TCRdb running MiXCR on the multiplex PCR reads. The table records fewer than 450,000 distinct CDR3 sequences, about 17% of them present only once. Sequencing was done on a sample of blood. This TCR came from a woman aged 25 to 39 with Graves' hyperthyroidism that later progressed to Graves' ophthalmopathy.

The CDR3, as DNA: TGTGCCAGCAGTAGGACTAGCGGGCATCGAGAGCAGTACTTC. As protein: CASSRTSGHREQYF. The V and J genes are TRBV5-4 and TRBJ2-7; 11 bases are a match to TRBD2. This CDR3 comprises 14 residues. Looked up from germline, CDR1 is SGHNT and CDR2 is YYREEE (reference sequence). With 5 bases clipped from V and 7 bases from J, the junction kept 8 bases outside the gene matches.